What follows are 20 T cell receptor beta chains derived from one specimen sequenced in a study of identical twins. TCRdb re-called the 5' RACE reads with MiXCR, one entry per CDR3 protein. This table has about 890,000 distinct CDR3 sequences, over 9% appearing once. This same sample was also taken into another study, of yellow fever vaccine responses in identical twins.

The sequenced sample consisted of PBMCs. These receptors all come from a woman aged 18-30 years in good health.

V usage is TRBV1 and J usage is TRBJ2-3; the table's D gene call, TRBD2, was not cross checked with the DNA. TRBV1 is an annotated pseudogene. This CDR3 is built from 16 residues. CDR3 region: CTSSQVTRIGADTQYF. The CDR3 coding sequence is TGCACCAGCAGCCAAGTGACCCGCATAGGGGCAGATACGCAGTATTTT.

The V call is TRBV24-1, the J call TRBJ2-3, with 8 bases fitting TRBD2. Losses at the gene ends were 7 bases for V and 1 base for J; bases not matched to a gene: 18. Germline assignment: CDR1 KGHDR and CDR2 SFDVKD. The CDR3 runs to 19 residues. The CDR3 region is CATRLIRRGADFGTDTQYF. The CDR3 DNA is TGTGCCACCAGATTAATCCGGCGGGGGGCCGACTTTGGCACAGATACGCAGTATTTT.

The chain links TRBV20-1 to TRBJ2-1, with D tentatively TRBD2 (5 bases). From germline, CDR1 is DFQATT and CDR2 SNEGSKA (reference sequence). Deletions cut 0 bases from V and 0 bases from J, with 9 bases between. The CDR3 is 15 residues long. CDR3 nucleotide sequence: TGCAGTGCTAGAGAGGGCGCGGGCTCCTACAATGAGCAGTTCTTC. Translated, it gives CSAREGAGSYNEQFF.

V usage is TRBV12-3 or TRBV12-4 and J usage is TRBJ2-6; D gene ambiguous. The CDR3 extends over 18 amino acids. The V end was cut by 3 bases, the J end by 0 bases, with 15 bases between. CDR3 protein: CASSFSRLRLSGANVLTF. As DNA, the CDR3 is TGTGCCAGCAGTTTTAGCCGTTTGCGCCTCTCTGGGGCCAACGTCCTGACTTTC.

This clonotype came up a few times. V usage is TRBV15 and J usage is TRBJ2-5; 9 bases align to TRBD1. The germline V gene has CDR1 LNHNV and CDR2 YYDKDF (reference sequence). The CDR3 runs to 16 residues. V shed 9 bases, J shed 5 bases, and the junction held 16 bases outside the gene matches. CDR3 nucleotide sequence: TGTGCCACGAATCCAACAGGGGGCGGACCGGAGGAGACCCAGTACTTC. It encodes CATNPTGGGPEETQYF.

This clonotype was counted many times. CDR3 DNA sequence: TGTGCCAGCAGCGTAGACGGCACTAGCACAGATACGCAGTATTTT. Its protein product is CASSVDGTSTDTQYF. The chain links TRBV9 to TRBJ2-3; D not resolved. In germline, CDR1 is SGDLS, CDR2 YYNGEE. V shed 0 bases and J shed 0 bases, with 8 bases lying between them. CDR3 length: 15 amino acids.

The chain uses TRBV6-6 and TRBJ1-1; the D is unclear. Germline V gene data show CDR1 as MNHNY and CDR2 as SVGAGI (reference sequence). V lost 0 bases and J 7 bases, leaving 9 bases between the germline ends. The CDR3 consists of 13 residues. The DNA for the CDR3 is TGTGCCAGCAGTTACTCAGTCGCATTTGAAGCTTTCTTT. It yields the protein CASSYSVAFEAFF.

This clonotype was seen only a few times. The chain carries TRBV3-1 and TRBJ2-1; TRBD2 aligns across 8 bases. CDR1 is LGHDT, CDR2 YNNKEL, per germline (reference sequence). The CDR3 length is 17 residues. V gave up 4 bases and J gave up 4 bases; unmatched junction bases: 12. The DNA of the CDR3 is TGTGCCAGCAGCCGCCCCCTGGGTAGCGGGGCTTACAATGAGCAGTTCTTC. It yields the protein CASSRPLGSGAYNEQFF.

This chain uses TRBV12-3 or TRBV12-4 with TRBJ2-2; 8 bases match TRBD2. The J segment lost 5 bases and the V segment lost 1 base, leaving 6 bases of the junction unmatched. The CDR3 consists of 16 residues. The CDR3 coding sequence is TGTGCCAGCAGTTTAGTGGAGACTAGCGAAACCGGGGAGCTGTTTTTT. Translated, it gives CASSLVETSETGELFF.

This chain joins TRBV25-1 and TRBJ2-2, with unresolved D. This CDR3 region has 15 residues. Deletions cut 4 bases from V and 0 bases from J, with 9 bases between. Germline V gene data show CDR1 as MGHDK and CDR2 as SYGVNS. The CDR3 nucleotides read TGTGCCAGCAGTGTCGTGGGCTCGAACACCGGGGAGCTGTTTTTT. Protein product: CASSVVGSNTGELFF.

J is TRBJ2-2 and V is TRBV27; 15 bases fit TRBD2. The trim removed 2 bases at V and 6 bases at J, leaving 7 bases unmatched. Germline CDR1 and CDR2: MNHEY and SMNVEV (reference sequence). The CDR3 extends over 18 amino acids. This CDR3 reads CASSLGLAGGPMAGELFF. The CDR3 DNA sequence: TGTGCCAGCAGTTTAGGACTAGCGGGAGGGCCGATGGCCGGGGAGCTGTTTTTT.

This rearrangement joins TRBV29-1 to TRBJ2-2, with D maybe TRBD2 (5 bases). In germline, CDR1 is SQVTM, CDR2 ANQGSEA. V was pared by 1 base and J by 3 bases, with 9 bases between. There are 14 residues in the CDR3. CDR3: CSVEGGLYTGELFF. The CDR3 nucleotides read TGCAGCGTTGAAGGAGGACTGTACACCGGGGAGCTGTTTTTT.

This clonotype has a count of ten or more. The chain joins TRBV12-3 or TRBV12-4 to TRBJ1-5; D is perhaps TRBD1 (5 bases). The CDR3 has 12 amino acids. V lost 7 bases to trimming and J lost 6 bases, with 10 bases between them. In DNA, the CDR3 is TGTGCCAGCACAGGACACGGTCAGCCCCAGCATTTT. It encodes CASTGHGQPQHF.

The chain has TRBV6-1 and TRBJ2-5, with D perhaps matching TRBD2 (7 bases). The germline CDR1 and CDR2 sequences are MNHNS and SASEGT. V was cut by 7 bases and J by 4 bases, with 13 bases left in between. The CDR3 is made up of 13 amino acids. DNA for the CDR3: TGTGCCAGCAAAAAGGGGGGGGCAGAGACCCAGTACTTC. It codes for CASKKGGAETQYF.

This clonotype was seen many times. The chain has TRBV6-1 and TRBJ2-5; 8 nucleotides align to TRBD2. V shed 7 bases, J shed 4 bases, and the junction held 11 bases outside the gene matches. The germline V gene has CDR1 MNHNS and CDR2 SASEGT. This CDR3 spans 15 amino acids. In DNA form, the CDR3 reads TGTGCCAGCACCTACGGGCTAGCGGGCGGAGAGACCCAGTACTTC. Translated, it gives CASTYGLAGGETQYF.

In its sample, this clonotype was seen many times. The V and J genes are TRBV12-3 or TRBV12-4 and TRBJ2-2; TRBD1 aligns across 8 bases. The CDR3 runs to 15 residues. Losses at the gene ends were 5 bases for V and 1 base for J; bases not matched to a gene: 3. Here the CDR3 reads CASSQGQENTGELFF. The CDR3 region has the DNA TGTGCCAGCAGTCAGGGACAGGAGAACACCGGGGAGCTGTTTTTT.

The V and J genes are TRBV4-1 and TRBJ2-5; 7 bases align to TRBD1. V shed 1 base, J shed 2 bases, and the junction held 7 bases outside the gene matches. The CDR3 runs to 16 residues. Germline V CDR1 and CDR2: MGHRA, YSYEKL. CDR3: CASSQATGKGQETQYF. In DNA form, the CDR3 reads TGCGCCAGCAGCCAAGCGACAGGGAAGGGGCAAGAGACCCAGTACTTC.

This clonotype has a handful of counts. The chain carries TRBV20-1 and TRBJ2-3; 13 nucleotides match TRBD2. This CDR3 has 17 residues. Germline CDR1 is DFQATT and CDR2 is SNEGSKA (reference sequence). V was pared by 6 bases and J by 5 bases, with 14 bases of the junction left unmatched. CDR3: CSAWLSRRTSGGDTQYF. The CDR3 bases are TGCAGTGCCTGGTTGTCGCGACGGACTAGCGGGGGAGATACGCAGTATTTT.

This clonotype was detected ten times or more. The V and J genes are TRBV5-8 and TRBJ1-4; the D gene is possibly TRBD1 (5 bases). The germline V and J ends were trimmed by 0 bases and 4 bases, with 13 bases remaining between them. Germline V lookup: CDR1 SGHTS, CDR2 YDEGEE. The CDR3 sequence is 16 residues long. The CDR3, as DNA: TGTGCCAGCAGCTTGGCAGGGAGGAGCGGTAATGAAAAACTGTTTTTT. Protein: CASSLAGRSGNEKLFF.

This chain connects TRBV27 to TRBJ1-5, with TRBD1 matching over 7 bases. V trimming: 5 bases; J trimming: 4 bases; junction bases outside the gene matches: 8. Germline V gene sequence: CDR1 MNHEY, CDR2 SMNVEV (reference sequence). There are 15 residues in the CDR3. The CDR3 bases are TGTGCCAGCAGTCCCACAGGGGTCGGGAATCAGCCCCAGCATTTT. Amino acids: CASSPTGVGNQPQHF.